The 16 T cell receptor beta chains below all came from one sample that was sequenced in a study of shared T cell receptors in the human thymus. The protocol was immunoSEQ multiplex PCR, while the TCRdb copy is restricted to in-frame clones and leaves out a portion. The data contain some 760,000 clones, 80% to 90% of them singletons. These data were also reused for a study on human thymus T cells.

Sequences were obtained from thymocytes. The receptor set was obtained from a girl under three years old with a congenital heart defect.

This clone occurred once. V gene TRBV18 combines with J gene TRBJ2-2, with no clear D. In germline, CDR1 is KGHSH, CDR2 LQKENI. Trimming left V 3 bases short and J 4 bases short, with 12 bases between. The CDR3 runs 15 residues. CDR3 amino acids: CASSPPWHGTGELFF. CDR3 bases: TGTGCCAGCTCACCCCCCTGGCATGGCACCGGGGAGCTGTTTTTT.

CDR3 in DNA: TGTGCCAGCAGCTTAGGATGCTCTAGCGGGGGGGCCACAGATACGCAGTATTTT. Protein product: CASSLGCSSGGATDTQYF. The V call is TRBV11-3, the J call TRBJ2-3; 12 bases line up with TRBD2. Looked up from germline, CDR1 is SGHNT and CDR2 is YENEEA. V was pared by 1 base and J by 2 bases, with 7 bases of the junction left unmatched. CDR3 length: 18 residues.

With respect to this clone: This CDR3 is also generated by other DNA sequences in the sample. This chain uses TRBV19 with TRBJ1-5; 7 bases are a match to TRBD1. In germline, CDR1 is LNHDA, CDR2 SQIVND (reference sequence). The ends lost 6 bases at V and 4 bases at J; junction bases unmatched: 6. The CDR3 is 14 amino acids. CDR3 loop: CASSTTGTNQPQHF. Written as DNA, the CDR3 is TGTGCCAGTAGCACGACAGGGACGAATCAGCCCCAGCATTTT.

The rearrangement uses TRBV9 and TRBJ1-1, with 8 bases identical to TRBD1. The CDR3 has 18 amino acids. CDR1 is SGDLS, CDR2 YYNGEE, per germline. Trimming at V came to 3 bases and at J to 7 bases, leaving 20 bases not matched to a gene. The CDR3: CASSAHGQGLGGRHEAFF. The CDR3 region has the DNA TGTGCCAGCAGCGCCCACGGACAGGGCTTGGGGGGCCGACATGAAGCTTTCTTT.

This sequence joins TRBV19 and TRBJ1-5; D is unresolved. V was pared by 0 bases and J by 0 bases, with 15 bases between. The CDR3 is 18 residues long. In germline, CDR1 is LNHDA, CDR2 SQIVND (reference sequence). The CDR3 DNA follows: TGTGCCAGTAGTATAGAGCCCCCGACACCTGATAGCAATCAGCCCCAGCATTTT. This codes for CASSIEPPTPDSNQPQHF.

The chain carries TRBV19 and TRBJ1-2; D gene unclear. This CDR3 has 12 residues. V was trimmed by 4 bases and J by 8 bases, leaving 11 bases between them. CDR1 is LNHDA, CDR2 SQIVND, per germline (reference sequence). CDR3 in amino acids: CASSKRGTGYTF. DNA for the CDR3: TGTGCCAGTAGTAAACGGGGTACGGGCTACACCTTC.

The chain uses TRBV7-9 and TRBJ1-5, with a possible D match to TRBD1 (6 bases). This CDR3 is 17 amino acids long. Per germline, CDR1 SEHNR and CDR2 FQNEAQ (reference sequence). V shed 4 bases and J shed 3 bases, with 19 bases lying between them. The CDR3 protein is CASSSKDHTGINQPQHF. CDR3 nucleotides: TGTGCCAGCAGCTCGAAGGACCACACAGGGATCAATCAGCCCCAGCATTTT.

This clone was counted once. The genes are TRBV4-3 and TRBJ1-2; D not certain. This CDR3 contains 13 residues. Between the trimmed V and J ends, which lost 4 bases and 7 bases, there was a span of 13 bases. Germline loops: CDR1 LGHNA, CDR2 YSLEER. The CDR3 DNA reads as TGCGCCAGCAGCCCTTATAATCGGTCTGGCTACACCTTC. Residues: CASSPYNRSGYTF.

V usage is TRBV5-1 and J usage is TRBJ2-2, with 8 bases aligning to TRBD1. In germline, CDR1 is SGHRS, CDR2 YFSETQ. V shed 1 base and J 5 bases; nucleotides not matched to a gene: 7. CDR3 length: 16 amino acids. CDR3 amino acids: CASSLLPQGATGELFF. The DNA of the CDR3 is TGCGCCAGCAGCTTGTTACCGCAGGGGGCGACCGGGGAGCTGTTTTTT.

This clone has a handful of counts. This chain uses TRBV28 with TRBJ1-2, with TRBD1 as a possible D gene (6 bases). This CDR3 has 16 residues. CDR1 and CDR2 (germline): MDHEN, SYDVKM. Trimming shortened V by 6 bases and J by 2 bases, and 19 bases separated the two germline ends. CDR3 amino acids: CASSDANRVGNYGYTF. Written as DNA, the CDR3 is TGTGCCAGCAGCGACGCGAACAGGGTTGGAAACTATGGCTACACCTTC.

V gene TRBV19 combines with J gene TRBJ1-5; 8 nucleotides line up with TRBD1. Germline CDR1 and CDR2: LNHDA and SQIVND (reference sequence). The CDR3 totals 15 residues. After removal of 5 bases from V and 4 bases from J, the junction contained 7 bases not matched to a gene. CDR3 DNA sequence: TGTGCCAGTAGTCTAACAGGGGGGAGGAATCAGCCCCAGCATTTT. Its translation: CASSLTGGRNQPQHF.

The chain couples TRBV7-6 to TRBJ1-1; possible D gene TRBD1, 5 bases. Trimming pared 6 bases from V and 1 base from J, leaving 6 bases between. CDR1 is SGHVS and CDR2 is FNYEAQ in the germline V gene. CDR3 length equals 12 residues. CDR3 sequence (DNA): TGTGCCAGCAGGGGGGGGAACACTGAAGCTTTCTTT. Its protein product is CASRGGNTEAFF.

Only one count was recorded for this clone. This chain uses TRBV10-3 with TRBJ1-2; D call uncertain. Trimming left V 3 bases short and J 3 bases short, with 8 bases between. CDR3 length equals 13 residues. Per germline, CDR1 ENHRY and CDR2 SYGVKD. CDR3: CAISDGQDYGYTF. The CDR3 nucleotides are TGTGCCATCAGTGATGGTCAGGACTATGGCTACACCTTC.

This chain joins TRBV9 and TRBJ1-2; 9 positions match TRBD1. With 4 bases clipped from V and 4 bases from J, the junction kept 8 bases outside the gene matches. The CDR3 sequence is 15 residues long. Germline assignment: CDR1 SGDLS and CDR2 YYNGEE. In DNA, the CDR3 is TGTGCCAGCAGCACTACAGGGGGCCCTTTCTATGGCTACACCTTC. The encoded protein is CASSTTGGPFYGYTF.

This chain joins TRBV6-5 and TRBJ2-7; TRBD1 agrees at 8 bases. CDR3 length: 15 amino acids. Germline lookup yields CDR1 MNHEY and CDR2 SVGAGI. With 4 bases clipped from V and 3 bases from J, the junction kept 8 bases outside the gene matches. For the CDR3, the DNA is TGTGCCAGCAGTTTAAGGGACAGGCCGTTCTACGAGCAGTACTTC. Translation: CASSLRDRPFYEQYF.

In this sample, this clone turned up once. The rearrangement uses TRBV5-6 and TRBJ2-7; 8 positions agree with TRBD2. J was trimmed by 4 bases and V by 4 bases; bases with no gene match: 7. CDR1 SGHDT and CDR2 YYEEEE come from the germline V gene. The CDR3 contains 14 residues. The CDR3 nucleotides are TGTGCCAGCAGCGACGGGACTAGTTCGTACGAGCAGTACTTC. Residues: CASSDGTSSYEQYF.